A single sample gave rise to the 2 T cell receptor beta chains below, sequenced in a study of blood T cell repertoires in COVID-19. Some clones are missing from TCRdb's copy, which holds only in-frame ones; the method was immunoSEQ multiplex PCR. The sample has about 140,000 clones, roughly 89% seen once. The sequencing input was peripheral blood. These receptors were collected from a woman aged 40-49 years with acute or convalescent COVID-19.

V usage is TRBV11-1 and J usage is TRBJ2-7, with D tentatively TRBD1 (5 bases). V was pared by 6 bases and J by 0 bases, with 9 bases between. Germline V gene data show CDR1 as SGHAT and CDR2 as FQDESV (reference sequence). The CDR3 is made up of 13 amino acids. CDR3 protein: CASSRQPSYEQYF. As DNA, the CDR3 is TGTGCCAGCAGTAGACAGCCCTCCTACGAGCAGTACTTC. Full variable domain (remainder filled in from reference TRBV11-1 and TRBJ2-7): EAEVAQSPRYKITEKSQAVAFWCDPISGHATLYWYRQILGQGPELLVQFQDESVVDDSQLPKDRFSAERLKGVDSTLKIQPAELGDSAMYLCASSRQPSYEQYFGPGTRLTVT.

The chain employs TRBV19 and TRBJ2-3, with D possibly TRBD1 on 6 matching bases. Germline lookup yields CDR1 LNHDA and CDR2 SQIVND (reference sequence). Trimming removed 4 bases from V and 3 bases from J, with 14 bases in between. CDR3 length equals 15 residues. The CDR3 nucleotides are TGTGCCAGTAGTAGGTACAGGGTTGCTACAGATACGCAGTATTTT. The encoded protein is CASSRYRVATDTQYF.